This T cell receptor (beta chain) came from a study of blood T cell repertoires in COVID-19. Germline CDR1 SEHNR, CDR2 FQNEAQ (reference sequence). The germline V and J ends were trimmed by 11 bases and 4 bases, with 15 bases remaining between them. The CDR3 sequence is 13 residues long. The assay was immunoSEQ multiplex PCR, and TCRdb's table has in-frame clones only and misses some. The sample shows over 250,000 clones, 88% of them seen only once. Sequencing used peripheral blood. This TCR was sampled from a man between 60 and 75 years old who had recovered from COVID-19. The genes are TRBV7-9 and TRBJ1-5; D unclear. This chain's CDR3 is CAGASAGNQPQHF. CDR3 DNA sequence: TGTGCCGGAGCCTCGGCGGGGAATCAGCCCCAGCATTTT.